This is a list of T cell receptor beta chains from one sample in a study of glioma-infiltrating T cells. A single record per CDR3 protein comes from TCRdb applying MiXCR to the multiplex PCR reads. The sample lists more than 300,000 distinct CDR3 sequences; roughly two fifths were seen once. The sequenced sample consisted of glioma tissue, nonneoplastic brain tissue, or PBMCs (not recorded which). Source of these receptors: a human donor with low-grade glioma or glioblastoma, undergoing nonglioma brain surgery, or in good health (not recorded which). Both conserved end residues are part of each CDR3. The order of the fields is D gene, V gene, J gene, clone size, CDR3 DNA, CDR3 protein. The D gene is left open where the match is weak. Clone size, where shown, is once, few, many, or a class for clones that have expanded.

>-|TRBV19|TRBJ2-1|once
TGTGCCAGCACTCCCGGGGGGAAGGGGGACAATGAGCAGTTCTTC
CASTPGGKGDNEQFF
>-|TRBV28|TRBJ1-2|-
TGTGCCAGCATGAGTCCCTGGGAAGGCTACACCTTC
CASMSPWEGYTF
>TRBD1|TRBV4-1|TRBJ2-7|-
TGCGCCAGCAGCCAATCTTGGGACAGGGGGAACTACGAGCAGTACTTC
CASSQSWDRGNYEQYF
>-|TRBV29-1|TRBJ2-2|-
TGCAGCGTGGGACAGAACACCGGGGAGCTGTTTTTT
CSVGQNTGELFF
>-|TRBV2|TRBJ2-7|-
TGTGCCAGCAGTGAAGGGGCCACTCCTGGAGAGCAGTACTTC
CASSEGATPGEQYF
>TRBD1|TRBV20-1|TRBJ1-5|few
TGCAGTGCTCAGACAGGGAGCAATCAGCCCCAGCATTTT
CSAQTGSNQPQHF
>-|TRBV7-2|TRBJ2-1|-
TGTGCCAGCAGCCAGGGAGTGGGGCCCTACAATGAGCAGTTCTTC
CASSQGVGPYNEQFF
>-|TRBV18|TRBJ1-1|-
TGTGCCAGCTCACCAAACAGGGAGGAAGCTTTCTTT
CASSPNREEAFF
>-|TRBV3-1|TRBJ1-3|-
TGTGCCAGCAGCCCGCAGGGATTTCCTGGAAACACCATATATTTT
CASSPQGFPGNTIYF
>TRBD1|TRBV12-3/TRBV12-4|TRBJ1-5|few
TGTGCCAGCAGTTTAACAGGGGGCTTCAATCAGCCCCAGCATTTT
CASSLTGGFNQPQHF
>TRBD2|TRBV4-1|TRBJ2-1|-
TGCGCCAGCAGCCAAGATTTCGTTAGCGGGGGACGATACAATGAGCAGTTCTTC
CASSQDFVSGGRYNEQFF
>-|TRBV4-2|TRBJ1-2|-
TGTGCCAGCAGCCAACCCGGGCTTAATGGCTACACCTTC
CASSQPGLNGYTF
>TRBD1|TRBV6-1|TRBJ1-5|few
TGTGCCAGCAGTGGCGGGACAGGGAATCAGCCCCAGCATTTT
CASSGGTGNQPQHF
>TRBD2|TRBV10-3|TRBJ2-1|-
TGTGCCATATGGACTAGCGGGAGGGCCGCCGGTGAGCAGTTCTTC
CAIWTSGRAAGEQFF
>-|TRBV14|TRBJ2-3|-
TGTGCCAGCAGCCGAACAGCGGCGCACACAGATACGCAGTATTTT
CASSRTAAHTDTQYF
>-|TRBV6-5|TRBJ2-7|-
TGTGCCAGCAGTTACCCCGGGACACCGTCCTACGAGCAGTACTTC
CASSYPGTPSYEQYF
>TRBD1|TRBV28|TRBJ1-5|-
TGTGCCAGCAGTTCCCGAACTAGAGGGGGCCCCAATCAGCCCCAGCATTTT
CASSSRTRGGPNQPQHF
>-|TRBV4-3|TRBJ2-7|many
TGCGCCAGCAGTCGGGGAGGGGGCCGGGACGAGCAGTACTTC
CASSRGGGRDEQYF
>-|TRBV6-6|TRBJ1-2|-
TGTGCCAGCAGTTTCTTACAGGGAATTGAGGGCTACACCTTC
CASSFLQGIEGYTF
>TRBD2|TRBV7-2|TRBJ2-3|-
TGTGCCAGCTGCGGGATTAGCGGGAGTATAGATACGCAGTATTTT
CASCGISGSIDTQYF
>-|TRBV3-1|TRBJ2-5|-
TGTGCCAGCAGCCAGACCCCTCTACAAGAGACCCAGTACTTC
CASSQTPLQETQYF
>-|TRBV20-1|TRBJ2-7|few
TGCAGTGCTAGAGATCGATTCGGGCCCTCCTACGAGCAGTACTTC
CSARDRFGPSYEQYF
>-|TRBV2|TRBJ1-4|-
TGTGCCAGCATCCAGGACAAATGGGGGGAAAAACTGTTTTTT
CASIQDKWGEKLFF
>-|TRBV29-1|TRBJ2-1|-
TGCAGCGGGCGACAGTTTTCCTACAATGAGCAGTTCTTC
CSGRQFSYNEQFF
>-|TRBV4-1|TRBJ2-1|-
TGCGCCAGCAGCCAAGAGGGGCCAGGAACAAGCCAAAGCTCCTACAATGAGCAGTTCTTC
CASSQEGPGTSQSSYNEQFF
>-|TRBV10-3|TRBJ2-7|-
TGTGCCATCAGTGAAGGCCCAATTTCCTACGAGCAGTACTTC
CAISEGPISYEQYF
>TRBD2|TRBV7-9|TRBJ2-7|few
TGTGCCAGCAGCTTCGCGGGAGAGACCTACGAGCAGTACTTC
CASSFAGETYEQYF
>-|TRBV2|TRBJ2-7|many
TGTGCCAGCAGTGAACCGCTTCGGTCCTACGAGCAGTACTTC
CASSEPLRSYEQYF
>-|TRBV2|TRBJ2-1|-
TGTGCCAGCAAACTGGATAGTAATGAGCAGTTCTTC
CASKLDSNEQFF
>-|TRBV4-2|TRBJ2-1|few
TGTGCCAGCAGCCAAGATCCACCAGGGGGGGGAAACAATGAGCAGTTCTTC
CASSQDPPGGGNNEQFF